These 21 T cell receptor beta chains were all obtained from the same sample, sequenced in a study of blood T cell repertoires in COVID-19. Using immunoSEQ multiplex PCR, the repertoire was profiled, and TCRdb retains in-frame clones only, with some absent. Here the sample spans approximately 250,000 clones, about 83% being singletons. Sequenced input: peripheral blood. Every receptor here comes from a man aged 50 to 60 with acute or convalescent COVID-19.

This clone showed up just a few times. The chain is built from TRBV5-5 and TRBJ1-5; the match to TRBD1 covers 7 bases. The CDR3 is 16 amino acids. With V trimmed by 4 bases and J by 1 base, 8 bases remained unmatched. Germline V gene lookup returns CDR1 SGHKS and CDR2 YYEKEE (reference sequence). The CDR3 bases are TGTGCCAGCAGCATCGAGACAGGGATGAGCAATCAGCCCCAGCATTTT. Translated: CASSIETGMSNQPQHF.

The chain uses TRBV5-4 and TRBJ2-2; TRBD1 is a possible D gene (5 bases). Between the trimmed V and J ends, which lost 0 bases and 2 bases, there was a span of 8 bases. The length of the CDR3 is 15 residues. CDR1 and CDR2 from the germline V gene are SGHNT and YYREEE (reference sequence). CDR3 DNA: TGTGCCAGCAGCTTGGTGACAGATAACACCGGGGAGCTGTTTTTT. Translation: CASSLVTDNTGELFF.

This rearrangement joins TRBV30 to TRBJ1-6; D unresolved. This CDR3 has 12 amino acids. Trimming shortened V by 5 bases and J by 7 bases, and 9 bases separated the two germline ends. Germline V gene data show CDR1 as GTSNPN and CDR2 as SVGIG (reference sequence). CDR3 region: CAWGRSNSPLHF. The CDR3 DNA follows: TGTGCCTGGGGACGGTCGAATTCACCCCTCCACTTT. The full variable domain, in which reference TRBV30 and TRBJ1-6 provide the parts outside the CDR3, is SQTIHQWPATLVQPVGSPLSLECTVEGTSNPNLYWYRQAAGRGLQLLFYSVGIGQISSEVPQNLSASRPQDRQFILSSKKLLLSDSGFYLCAWGRSNSPLHFGNGTRLTVT.

The chain combines TRBV18 with TRBJ2-7; TRBD1 matches at 11 bases. Germline V gene data show CDR1 as KGHSH and CDR2 as LQKENI. This CDR3 contains 15 residues. V was pared by 3 bases and J by 4 bases, with 5 bases of the junction left unmatched. The CDR3 loop is CASSPVRDRGYEQYF. DNA of the CDR3: TGTGCCAGCTCACCCGTCCGGGACAGGGGGTACGAGCAGTACTTC.

Concerning this clone itself: This CDR3 is also generated by other DNA sequences in the sample. The chain joins TRBV11-3 to TRBJ2-2; 7 bases fit TRBD1. The CDR3 is made up of 15 amino acids. Trimming took 3 bases from V and 0 from J; bases not matched to a gene: 1. Germline loops: CDR1 SGHNT, CDR2 YENEEA. The CDR3 DNA follows: TGTGCCAGCAGCTTGGGACAGACGAACACCGGGGAGCTGTTTTTT. Translation: CASSLGQTNTGELFF.

The chain is built from TRBV29-1 and TRBJ1-1; 7 bases line up with TRBD1. The J segment lost 1 base and the V segment lost 7 bases, leaving 6 bases of the junction unmatched. The CDR3 has 13 amino acids. The germline V gene has CDR1 SQVTM and CDR2 ANQGSEA. CDR3 DNA: TGCAGCGCTATGGGACAGCAGAACACTGAAGCTTTCTTT. Translated: CSAMGQQNTEAFF.

The rearrangement joins TRBV24-1 to TRBJ2-3, with 8 positions matching TRBD1. V shed 4 bases and J 0 bases; nucleotides not matched to a gene: 5. This CDR3 has 16 residues. Looked up from germline, CDR1 is KGHDR and CDR2 is SFDVKD. The CDR3 is CATSDQGAQSTDTQYF. The CDR3 DNA sequence: TGTGCCACCAGTGACCAGGGGGCGCAAAGCACAGATACGCAGTATTTT.

V usage is TRBV2 and J usage is TRBJ2-1, with a weak D call TRBD2 (5 bases). Germline V gene data show CDR1 as SNHLY and CDR2 as FYNNEI. V was pared by 8 bases and J by 8 bases, with 16 bases between. This CDR3 has 13 amino acids. DNA of the CDR3: TGTGCCAGCGGCGACGGGATGGGAGATGAGCAGTTCTTC. Translating gives CASGDGMGDEQFF.

Only one count was recorded for this clone. The rearrangement joins TRBV7-9 to TRBJ2-7; D remains ambiguous. Trimming stripped 2 bases from V and 3 bases from J, with 2 bases between. CDR3 length: 11 amino acids. The germline V gene has CDR1 SEHNR and CDR2 FQNEAQ (reference sequence). The CDR3 protein is CASSLRYEQYF. The CDR3 region has the DNA TGTGCCAGCAGCTTACGCTACGAGCAGTACTTC.

The gene calls are TRBV2 and TRBJ2-5, with a possible D match to TRBD1 (6 bases). The germline V gene has CDR1 SNHLY and CDR2 FYNNEI. V gave up 7 bases and J gave up 7 bases, with 16 bases separating them. The CDR3 spans 13 residues. This CDR3 is CASTTGFVGTQYF. The CDR3 nucleotides read TGTGCCAGCACCACAGGGTTCGTCGGGACCCAGTACTTC.

The rearrangement links TRBV6-5 to TRBJ2-1, with D maybe TRBD1 (5 bases). Between the trimmed V and J ends, which lost 2 bases and 9 bases, there was a span of 11 bases. Germline V gives CDR1 MNHEY, CDR2 SVGAGI. This CDR3 is 13 amino acids long. The CDR3 DNA is TGTGCCAGCAGTTACGGTCCAGGGTTTGAGCAGTTCTTC. It is translated as CASSYGPGFEQFF.

This rearrangement joins TRBV2 to TRBJ1-1; no reliable D call. The CDR3 runs to 10 residues. Between the trimmed V and J ends, which lost 8 bases and 11 bases, there was a span of 12 bases. The germline CDR1 and CDR2 sequences are SNHLY and FYNNEI. This chain's CDR3 is CASRRLRAFF. The DNA for the CDR3 is TGTGCCAGCCGTAGGTTGAGGGCTTTCTTT.

Worth noting for this clone: This same CDR3 is encoded by further DNA sequences in the sample. The chain carries TRBV4-1 and TRBJ2-3; 9 bases are shared with TRBD2. Trimming cost V 1 base and J 3 bases; bases outside gene matches: 8. Germline lookup yields CDR1 MGHRA and CDR2 YSYEKL. The CDR3 runs to 17 residues. CDR3 DNA: TGCGCCAGCAGCCAAGGGGGAGCGGGAGGCGGTACAGATACGCAGTATTTT. Translation: CASSQGGAGGGTDTQYF.

The J gene is TRBJ1-1, the V gene TRBV12-3 or TRBV12-4, with D maybe TRBD1 (6 bases). Trimming cost V 6 bases and J 8 bases, with 16 bases left between them. The CDR3 has 13 amino acids. DNA for the CDR3: TGTGCCAGCAGACCTACAGGGAACAGGGAAGCTTTCTTT. This encodes CASRPTGNREAFF.

The genes are TRBV29-1 and TRBJ2-3; maybe TRBD2 (6 bases). Per the germline V gene, CDR1 is SQVTM and CDR2 is ANQGSEA. The CDR3 length is 13 residues. The V end lost 1 base, the J end lost 5 bases, and 10 bases lay between the germline ends. CDR3 residues: CSVEGGVRDTQYF. CDR3 bases: TGCAGCGTTGAAGGGGGGGTACGAGATACGCAGTATTTT.

The chain carries TRBV5-1 and TRBJ2-1; 16 bases map to TRBD2. The CDR3 sequence is 16 residues long. J gave up 8 bases and V 3 bases, and 5 bases lay outside the gene matches. Per germline, CDR1 SGHRS and CDR2 YFSETQ. The CDR3 nucleotides read TGCGCCAGCAGCTACACCGGGACTAGCGGGAGGGATGAGCAGTTCTTC. Translation: CASSYTGTSGRDEQFF.

The chain uses TRBV2 and TRBJ2-5, with 9 nucleotides matching TRBD1. The CDR3 spans 12 residues. Germline-derived CDR1 and CDR2 are SNHLY and FYNNEI. The trim removed 6 bases at V and 4 bases at J, leaving 0 bases unmatched. In DNA, the CDR3 is TGTGCCAGCAGGGACAGGGGAGAGACCCAGTACTTC. It encodes CASRDRGETQYF.

The chain uses TRBV11-3 and TRBJ2-7; D might be TRBD1 (6 bases). The CDR3 extends over 12 amino acids. The germline V and J ends were trimmed by 6 bases and 2 bases, with 8 bases remaining between them. The germline V gene encodes CDR1 SGHNT and CDR2 YENEEA. This CDR3 is CASRGQPYEQYF. The CDR3 nucleotides are TGTGCCAGCAGAGGACAGCCCTACGAGCAGTACTTC.

The chain links TRBV7-6 to TRBJ2-3; TRBD2 matches 13 bases. Germline values: CDR1 SGHVS, CDR2 FNYEAQ. Germline trimming cut 2 bases from V and 2 bases from J; bases unmatched to any gene: 10. This CDR3 contains 19 residues. CDR3 residues: CASSLLGLAGYSATDTQYF. The CDR3 bases are TGTGCCAGCAGCTTATTGGGACTAGCGGGGTATTCGGCCACAGATACGCAGTATTTT.

The V call is TRBV6-5, the J call TRBJ2-7; TRBD2 might be the D (6 bases). Germline lookup yields CDR1 MNHEY and CDR2 SVGAGI. V was shortened by 2 bases and J by 3 bases, with 8 bases between the two germline ends. This CDR3 is 13 amino acids long. Written as DNA, the CDR3 is TGTGCCAGCAGTTACGGAGGGGTCTACGAGCAGTACTTC. Protein product: CASSYGGVYEQYF.

This chain connects TRBV2 to TRBJ2-7; 10 nucleotides align to TRBD2. The J segment lost 0 bases and the V segment lost 7 bases, leaving 6 bases of the junction unmatched. Germline-derived CDR1 and CDR2 are SNHLY and FYNNEI. The CDR3 totals 15 residues. Here the CDR3 DNA reads TGTGCCAGCAAGCGACTAGCGGGCTCCTCCTACGAGCAGTACTTC. This gives the protein CASKRLAGSSYEQYF.